Below, 13 T cell receptor beta chains from the same sample are listed, as sequenced in a study of blood T cell repertoires in COVID-19 (dated by TCRdb to 2020 to 2022). Library method: the immunoSEQ multiplex PCR assay. The clones in this table, taken by TCRdb from immuneACCESS, are in-frame only. Not every clone is retained; where verified, under half of the shortfall comes from an unresolved V gene, and the cause of the rest is unknown. This sample gives more than 85,000 clones in total; approximately 91% of them show up just once. The ten biggest clones cover about 2.7% of the sample. The sample was peripheral blood. The receptor set was obtained from a woman at least 80 years old with acute or convalescent COVID-19.

This clone was seen a single time. In DNA, the CDR3 is TGCGCCAGCAGATCCCTGGGGGGGGATCAGCCCCAGCATTTT. Protein sequence: CASRSLGGDQPQHF. V is TRBV10-2 and J is TRBJ1-5, with a tentative D call TRBD1 (5 bases). CDR1 WSHSY and CDR2 SAAADI come from the germline V gene. V dropped 6 bases and J dropped 5 bases, with 14 bases sitting between them. This CDR3 is built from 14 residues.

This clone has just one count. V is TRBV19 and J is TRBJ2-7; maybe TRBD1 (6 bases). The CDR3 loop spans 14 amino acids. V was trimmed by 3 bases and J by 3 bases, leaving 12 bases between them. Germline CDR1 LNHDA, CDR2 SQIVND (reference sequence). The CDR3 is CASSIPDRGYEQYF. CDR3 DNA sequence: TGTGCCAGTAGTATCCCGGACAGAGGCTACGAGCAGTACTTC.

This clone was seen once. The rearrangement joins TRBV14 to TRBJ1-2; possible D gene TRBD1, 5 bases. CDR1 and CDR2 from the germline V gene are SGHDN and FVKESK. V was shortened by 1 base and J by 1 base, with 10 bases between the two germline ends. The CDR3 contains 15 residues. The CDR3 DNA is TGTGCCAGCAGCCAAGGGTACAGGCTTAACTATGGCTACACCTTC. Encoded protein: CASSQGYRLNYGYTF.

V and J are TRBV4-2 and TRBJ1-5; 11 bases match TRBD1. Per the germline V gene, CDR1 is LGHNA and CDR2 is YNFKEQ. The CDR3 is 19 amino acids. V dropped 1 base and J dropped 10; count of bases not matched to a gene: 18. DNA for the CDR3: TGTGCCAGCAGCCAAGGTCCAGGACAGGGGGCCCTATTGATCAGCCCCCAGCATTTT. Amino acids: CASSQGPGQGALLISPQHF.

The chain recombines TRBV6-1 with TRBJ2-1, with unresolved D. The CDR3 sequence is 15 residues long. Trimming removed 1 base at V and 2 bases at J, with 9 bases between. Germline V CDR1 and CDR2: MNHNS, SASEGT. The CDR3 nucleotides are TGTGCCAGCAGTGAAGGTCAGGTCACCTACAATGAGCAGTTCTTC. This codes for CASSEGQVTYNEQFF.

V usage is TRBV27 and J usage is TRBJ1-6; 7 nucleotides align to TRBD1. The CDR3 loop spans 18 amino acids. V lost 3 bases to trimming and J lost 3 bases; unmatched junction nucleotides: 11. The germline V gene has CDR1 MNHEY and CDR2 SMNVEV (reference sequence). The CDR3 loop is CASSFQGQPSNYNSPLHF. The CDR3 nucleotides are TGTGCCAGCAGTTTTCAGGGACAGCCCTCTAACTATAATTCACCCCTCCACTTT.

This chain uses TRBV29-1 with TRBJ2-3, with TRBD2 matching over 9 bases. Germline CDR1 reads SQVTM; CDR2 reads ANQGSEA. The CDR3 has 16 amino acids. V lost 6 bases to trimming and J lost 0 bases; unmatched junction nucleotides: 10. DNA of the CDR3: TGCAGCGTACGGGGGTCTAGCGGGACAAGCACAGATACGCAGTATTTT. It encodes CSVRGSSGTSTDTQYF.

The chain employs TRBV7-9 and TRBJ1-4; 9 bases align to TRBD1. CDR1 is SEHNR, CDR2 FQNEAQ, per germline (reference sequence). V was clipped by 5 bases and J by 4 bases; unmatched bases: 5. CDR3 length: 15 residues. CDR3 sequence: CASSARQGGNEKLFF. The CDR3 region has the DNA TGTGCCAGCAGCGCCCGACAGGGGGGTAATGAAAAACTGTTTTTT. Full variable domain (outside the CDR3, taken from reference TRBV7-9 and TRBJ1-4): DTGVSQNPRHKITKRGQNVTFRCDPISEHNRLYWYRQTLGQGPEFLTYFQNEAQLEKSRLLSDRFSAERPKGSFSTLEIQRTEQGDSAMYLCASSARQGGNEKLFFGSGTQLSVL.

The chain couples TRBV19 to TRBJ1-3; 10 bases are a match to TRBD1. The germline V gene has CDR1 LNHDA and CDR2 SQIVND (reference sequence). V lost 9 bases, J lost 7 bases, and 3 bases stayed unmatched. The CDR3 has 12 residues. CDR3 protein: CASGTGVNTIYF. CDR3 in DNA: TGTGCCAGCGGGACAGGGGTGAACACCATATATTTT.

This chain links TRBV18 with TRBJ1-1, with 8 bases that match TRBD1. Germline CDR1 is KGHSH and CDR2 is LQKENI. The V and J ends lost 2 bases and 5 bases, in that order; junction bases with no gene match: 10. The CDR3 loop spans 16 amino acids. The CDR3 bases are TGTGCCAGCTCACCAAATAGCGACAGGGGATCGACTGAAGCTTTCTTT. Translation: CASSPNSDRGSTEAFF.

This clone has only one observation. CDR3 in DNA: TGTGCCAGCAGTTACTGGGGGACAGGGGGCGGTGCTGAAGCTTTCTTT. Translated, it gives CASSYWGTGGGAEAFF. The chain has TRBV6-2 or TRBV6-3 and TRBJ1-1, with 12 bases that match TRBD1. In germline, CDR1 is MNHEY, CDR2 SVGEGT. V was clipped by 1 base and J by 6 bases; unmatched bases: 6. The CDR3 has 16 residues.

The chain recombines TRBV7-2 with TRBJ1-1; D unresolved. V was pared by 5 bases and J by 1 base, with 2 bases between. The CDR3 is 11 residues long. Germline V gene sequence: CDR1 SGHTA, CDR2 FQGNSA. The CDR3 DNA reads as TGTGCCAGCAGCCGGAACACTGAAGCTTTCTTT. Amino acid sequence: CASSRNTEAFF.

The chain links TRBV10-3 to TRBJ1-6; TRBD1 aligns across 10 bases. The CDR3 consists of 16 residues. CDR1 and CDR2 from the germline V gene are ENHRY and SYGVKD. Germline trimming cut 2 bases from V and 7 bases from J; bases unmatched to any gene: 5. CDR3 in amino acids: CAISERQGAGNSPLHF. For the CDR3, the DNA is TGTGCCATCAGTGAGAGACAGGGGGCAGGGAATTCACCCCTCCACTTT.